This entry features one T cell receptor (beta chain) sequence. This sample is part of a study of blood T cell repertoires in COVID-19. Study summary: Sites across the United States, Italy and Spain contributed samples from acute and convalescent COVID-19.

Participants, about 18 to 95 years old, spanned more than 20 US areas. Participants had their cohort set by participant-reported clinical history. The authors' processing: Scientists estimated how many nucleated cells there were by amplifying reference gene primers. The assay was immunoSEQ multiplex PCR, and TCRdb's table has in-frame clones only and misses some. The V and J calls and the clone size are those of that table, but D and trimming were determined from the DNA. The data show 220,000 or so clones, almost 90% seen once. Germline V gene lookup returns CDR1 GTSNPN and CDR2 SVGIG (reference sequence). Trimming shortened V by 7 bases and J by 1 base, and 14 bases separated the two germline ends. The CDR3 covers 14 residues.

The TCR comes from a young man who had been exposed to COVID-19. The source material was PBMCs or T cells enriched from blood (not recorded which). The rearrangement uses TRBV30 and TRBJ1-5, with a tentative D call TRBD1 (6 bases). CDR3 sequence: CAYDRGGSNQPQHF. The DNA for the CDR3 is TGTGCCTACGACCGAGGGGGAAGCAATCAGCCCCAGCATTTT.